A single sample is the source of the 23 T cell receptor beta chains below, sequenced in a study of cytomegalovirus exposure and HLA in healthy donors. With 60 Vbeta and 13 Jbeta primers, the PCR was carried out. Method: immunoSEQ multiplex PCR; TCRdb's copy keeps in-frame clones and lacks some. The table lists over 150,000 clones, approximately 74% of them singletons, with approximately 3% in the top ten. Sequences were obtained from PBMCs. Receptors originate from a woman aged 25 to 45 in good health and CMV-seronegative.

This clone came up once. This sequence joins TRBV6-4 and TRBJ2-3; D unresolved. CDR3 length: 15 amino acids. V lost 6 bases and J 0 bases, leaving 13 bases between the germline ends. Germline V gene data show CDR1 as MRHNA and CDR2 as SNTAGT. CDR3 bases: TGTGCCAGCAGCTCCAGGCCCTCTAGCACAGATACGCAGTATTTT. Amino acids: CASSSRPSSTDTQYF.

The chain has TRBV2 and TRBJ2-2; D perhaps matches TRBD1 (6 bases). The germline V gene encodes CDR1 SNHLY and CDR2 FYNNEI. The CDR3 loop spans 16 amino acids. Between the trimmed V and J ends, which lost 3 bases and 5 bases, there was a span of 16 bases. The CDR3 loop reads CASSEIDRPKTGELFF. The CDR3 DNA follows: TGTGCCAGCAGTGAGATTGACAGGCCAAAGACCGGGGAGCTGTTTTTT.

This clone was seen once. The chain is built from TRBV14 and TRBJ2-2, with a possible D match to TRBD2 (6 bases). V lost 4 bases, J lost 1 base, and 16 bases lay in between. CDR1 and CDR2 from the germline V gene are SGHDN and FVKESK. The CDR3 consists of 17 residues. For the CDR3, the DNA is TGTGCCAGCAGCCTCCTGACTAAAGCGGGGAACACCGGGGAGCTGTTTTTT. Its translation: CASSLLTKAGNTGELFF.

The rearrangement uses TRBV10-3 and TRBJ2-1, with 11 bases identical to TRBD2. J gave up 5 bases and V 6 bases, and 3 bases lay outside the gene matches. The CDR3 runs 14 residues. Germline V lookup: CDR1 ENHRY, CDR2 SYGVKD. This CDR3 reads CAIRGLADHNEQFF. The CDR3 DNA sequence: TGTGCCATCAGGGGACTAGCGGACCACAATGAGCAGTTCTTC.

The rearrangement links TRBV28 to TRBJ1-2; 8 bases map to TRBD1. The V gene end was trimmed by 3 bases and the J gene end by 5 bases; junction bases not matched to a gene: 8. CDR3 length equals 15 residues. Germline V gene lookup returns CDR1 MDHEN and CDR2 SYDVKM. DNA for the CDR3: TGTGCCAGCAGTTTGATTTCAGGGGGCAGGTATGGCTACACCTTC. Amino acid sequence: CASSLISGGRYGYTF.

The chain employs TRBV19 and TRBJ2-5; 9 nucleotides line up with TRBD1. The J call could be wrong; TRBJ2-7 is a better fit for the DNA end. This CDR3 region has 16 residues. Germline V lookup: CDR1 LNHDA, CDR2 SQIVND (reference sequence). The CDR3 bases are TGTGCCAGTAGTAATACCGGGACAGGGCATACCTACGAGCAGTACTTC. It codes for CASSNTGTGHTYEQYF.

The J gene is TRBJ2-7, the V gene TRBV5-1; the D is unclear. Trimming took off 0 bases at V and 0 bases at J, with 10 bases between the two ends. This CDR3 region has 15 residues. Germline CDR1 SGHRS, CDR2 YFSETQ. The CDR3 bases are TGCGCCAGCAGCTTGGAAATATTTAGCTCCTACGAGCAGTACTTC. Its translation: CASSLEIFSSYEQYF. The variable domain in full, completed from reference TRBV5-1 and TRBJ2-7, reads KAGVTQTPRYLIKTRGQQVTLSCSPISGHRSVSWYQQTPGQGLQFLFEYFSETQRNKGNFPGRFSGRQFSNSRSEMNVSTLELGDSALYLCASSLEIFSSYEQYFGPGTRLTVT.

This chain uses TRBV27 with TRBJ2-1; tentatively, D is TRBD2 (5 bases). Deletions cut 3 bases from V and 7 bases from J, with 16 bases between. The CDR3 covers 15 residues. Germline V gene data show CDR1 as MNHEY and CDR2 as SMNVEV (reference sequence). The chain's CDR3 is CASSLDRGGLNEQFF. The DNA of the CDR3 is TGTGCCAGCAGTTTGGATCGCGGCGGGCTAAATGAGCAGTTCTTC.

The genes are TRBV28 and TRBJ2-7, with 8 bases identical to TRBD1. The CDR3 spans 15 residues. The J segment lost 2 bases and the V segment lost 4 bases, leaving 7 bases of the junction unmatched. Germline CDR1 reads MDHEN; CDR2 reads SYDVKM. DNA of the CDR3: TGTGCCAGCAGTTCCGGGACAGGAATACCCTACGAGCAGTACTTC. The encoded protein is CASSSGTGIPYEQYF.

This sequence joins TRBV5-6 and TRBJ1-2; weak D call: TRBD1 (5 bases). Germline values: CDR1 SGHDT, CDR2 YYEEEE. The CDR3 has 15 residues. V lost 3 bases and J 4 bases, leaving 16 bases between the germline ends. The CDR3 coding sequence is TGTGCCAGCAGCTCTGCGGGGGAGCGAGGCTATGGCTACACCTTC. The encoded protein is CASSSAGERGYGYTF.

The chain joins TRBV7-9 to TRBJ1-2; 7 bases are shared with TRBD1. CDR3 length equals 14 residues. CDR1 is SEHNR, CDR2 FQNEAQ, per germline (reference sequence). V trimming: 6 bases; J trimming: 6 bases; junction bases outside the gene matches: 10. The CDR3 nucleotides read TGTGCCAGCAGTTCCGACAGGGCGTTGGATGGCTACACCTTC. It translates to CASSSDRALDGYTF.

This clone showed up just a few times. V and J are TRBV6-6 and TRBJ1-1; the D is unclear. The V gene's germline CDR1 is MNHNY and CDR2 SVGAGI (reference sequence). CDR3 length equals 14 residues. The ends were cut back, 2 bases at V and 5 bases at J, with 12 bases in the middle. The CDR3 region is CASSYTERRTEAFF. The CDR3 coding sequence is TGTGCCAGCAGTTACACAGAACGCAGGACTGAAGCTTTCTTT.

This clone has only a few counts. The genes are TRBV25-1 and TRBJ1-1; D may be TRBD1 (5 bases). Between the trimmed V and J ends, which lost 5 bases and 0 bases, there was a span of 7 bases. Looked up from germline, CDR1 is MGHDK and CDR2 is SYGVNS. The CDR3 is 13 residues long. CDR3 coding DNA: TGTGCCAGCAGTCAGGGCCTGAACACTGAAGCTTTCTTT. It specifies CASSQGLNTEAFF. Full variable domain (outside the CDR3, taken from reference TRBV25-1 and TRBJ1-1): EADIYQTPRYLVIGTGKKITLECSQTMGHDKMYWYQQDPGMELHLIHYSYGVNSTEKGDLSSESTVSRIRTEHFPLTLESARPSHTSQYLCASSQGLNTEAFFGQGTRLTVV.

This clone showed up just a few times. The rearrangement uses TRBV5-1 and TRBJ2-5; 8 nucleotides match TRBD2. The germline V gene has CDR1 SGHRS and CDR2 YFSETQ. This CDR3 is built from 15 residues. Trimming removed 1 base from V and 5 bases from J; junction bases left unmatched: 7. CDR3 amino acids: CASSLIGRGEETQYF. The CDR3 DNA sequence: TGCGCCAGCAGCTTGATCGGGAGGGGAGAGGAGACCCAGTACTTC.

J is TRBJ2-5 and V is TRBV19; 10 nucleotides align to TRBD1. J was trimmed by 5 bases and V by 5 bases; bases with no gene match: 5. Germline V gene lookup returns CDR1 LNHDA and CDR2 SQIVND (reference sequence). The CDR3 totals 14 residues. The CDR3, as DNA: TGTGCCAGTAGTCCCGACAGGGGGCAGGAGACCCAGTACTTC. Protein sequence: CASSPDRGQETQYF.

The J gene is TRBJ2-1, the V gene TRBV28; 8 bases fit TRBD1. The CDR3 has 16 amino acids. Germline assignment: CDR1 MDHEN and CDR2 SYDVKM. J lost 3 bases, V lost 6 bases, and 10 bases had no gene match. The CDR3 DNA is TGTGCCAGCAGCCCACCGGGACAGGCCAACTACAATGAGCAGTTCTTC. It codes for CASSPPGQANYNEQFF.

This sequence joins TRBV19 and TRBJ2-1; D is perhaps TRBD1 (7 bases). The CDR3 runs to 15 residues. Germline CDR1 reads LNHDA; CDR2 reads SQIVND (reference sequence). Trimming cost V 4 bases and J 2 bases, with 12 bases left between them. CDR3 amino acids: CASSSDREAYNEQFF. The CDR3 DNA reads TGTGCCAGTAGTAGCGACAGGGAGGCCTACAATGAGCAGTTCTTC. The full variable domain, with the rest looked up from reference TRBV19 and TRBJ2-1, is DGGITQSPKYLFRKEGQNVTLSCEQNLNHDAMYWYRQDPGQGLRLIYYSQIVNDFQKGDIAEGYSVSREKKESFPLTVTSAQKNPTAFYLCASSSDREAYNEQFFGPGTRLTVL.

CDR3 loop: CASSSAGYSSYNEQFF. As DNA, the CDR3 is TGTGCCAGCAGTTCTGCGGGCTATAGCTCCTACAATGAGCAGTTCTTC. The rearrangement links TRBV28 to TRBJ2-1; possibly TRBD2 for D (5 bases). Trimming shortened V by 4 bases and J by 0 bases, and 13 bases separated the two germline ends. There are 16 residues in the CDR3. Germline CDR1 MDHEN, CDR2 SYDVKM. Together with reference TRBV28 and TRBJ2-1, the CDR3 gives the full variable domain: DVKVTQSSRYLVKRTGEKVFLECVQDMDHENMFWYRQDPGLGLRLIYFSYDVKMKEKGDIPEGYSVSREKKERFSLILESASTNQTSMYLCASSSAGYSSYNEQFFGPGTRLTVL.

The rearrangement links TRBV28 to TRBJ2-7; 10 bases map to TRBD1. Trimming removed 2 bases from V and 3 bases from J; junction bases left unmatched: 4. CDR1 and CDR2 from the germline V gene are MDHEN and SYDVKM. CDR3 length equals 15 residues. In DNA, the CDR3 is TGTGCCAGCAGTTTAGCTGGACAGGGGGGCTACGAGCAGTACTTC. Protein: CASSLAGQGGYEQYF. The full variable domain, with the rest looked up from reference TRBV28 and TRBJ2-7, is DVKVTQSSRYLVKRTGEKVFLECVQDMDHENMFWYRQDPGLGLRLIYFSYDVKMKEKGDIPEGYSVSREKKERFSLILESASTNQTSMYLCASSLAGQGGYEQYFGPGTRLTVT.

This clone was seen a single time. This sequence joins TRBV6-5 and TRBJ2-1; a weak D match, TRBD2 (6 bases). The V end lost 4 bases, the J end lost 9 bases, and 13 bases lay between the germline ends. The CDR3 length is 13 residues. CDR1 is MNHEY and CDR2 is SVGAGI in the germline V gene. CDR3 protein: CASSFELAGEQFF. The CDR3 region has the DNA TGTGCCAGCAGTTTCGAACTAGCTGGTGAGCAGTTCTTC.

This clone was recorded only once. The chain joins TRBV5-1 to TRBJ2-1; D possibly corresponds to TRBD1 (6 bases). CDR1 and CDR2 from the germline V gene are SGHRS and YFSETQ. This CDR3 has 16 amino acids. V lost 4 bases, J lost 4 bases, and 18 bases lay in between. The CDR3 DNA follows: TGCGCCAGCAGCCTCCACCGGGACAAAATATACAATGAGCAGTTCTTC. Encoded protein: CASSLHRDKIYNEQFF.

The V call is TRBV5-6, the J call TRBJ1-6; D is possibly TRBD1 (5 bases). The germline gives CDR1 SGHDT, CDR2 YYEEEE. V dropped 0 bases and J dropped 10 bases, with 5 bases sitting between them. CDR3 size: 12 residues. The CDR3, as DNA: TGTGCCAGCAGCTTGGGGGGCTCACCCCTCCACTTT. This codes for CASSLGGSPLHF.

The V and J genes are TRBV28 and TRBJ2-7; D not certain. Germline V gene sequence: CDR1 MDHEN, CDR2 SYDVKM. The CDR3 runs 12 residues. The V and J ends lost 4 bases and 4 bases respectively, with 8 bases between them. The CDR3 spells CASSSSPYEQYF. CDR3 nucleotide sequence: TGTGCCAGCAGTTCGTCTCCTTACGAGCAGTACTTC.